What follows are 21 T cell receptor beta chains derived from one specimen sequenced in a study of technical replicates of blood from four donors. Assay used: immunoSEQ multiplex PCR; TCRdb lists only in-frame clones, some missing. The profile shows tens of thousands of clones, 94% of them singletons. Sequenced input: T cells isolated from PBMCs. The receptors originated from a human donor in good health.

The gene calls are TRBV6-6 and TRBJ1-5; D remains ambiguous. CDR3 length equals 14 residues. Germline CDR1 is MNHNY and CDR2 is SVGAGI (reference sequence). Trimming cost V 6 bases and J 4 bases, with 13 bases left between them. The CDR3 coding sequence is TGTGCCAGCAGACCCTCAGCGGGGAATCAGCCCCAGCATTTT. As protein: CASRPSAGNQPQHF.

The J gene is TRBJ2-7, the V gene TRBV5-1, with 9 bases fitting TRBD1. Unmatched junction bases numbered 0, after V lost 0 bases and J lost 2 bases. This CDR3 has 14 amino acids. Germline V gene lookup returns CDR1 SGHRS and CDR2 YFSETQ. This CDR3 is CASSLGTGAYEQYF. The CDR3 DNA reads as TGCGCCAGCAGCTTGGGGACAGGGGCCTACGAGCAGTACTTC.

This sequence joins TRBV19 and TRBJ2-7; 9 positions match TRBD2. Germline V gene sequence: CDR1 LNHDA, CDR2 SQIVND (reference sequence). The trim removed 4 bases at V and 7 bases at J, leaving 11 bases unmatched. The CDR3 extends over 15 amino acids. The CDR3 region is CASSRLAGGTREQYF. The CDR3 DNA is TGTGCCAGTAGTAGATTGGCGGGAGGGACCCGGGAGCAGTACTTC.

The J gene is TRBJ2-2, the V gene TRBV28; no definite D call. This CDR3 has 12 residues. V was shortened by 7 bases and J by 3 bases, with 6 bases between the two germline ends. The germline CDR1 and CDR2 sequences are MDHEN and SYDVKM. This CDR3 is CASKPDTGELFF. The DNA for the CDR3 is TGTGCCAGCAAGCCCGACACCGGGGAGCTGTTTTTT.

The chain employs TRBV19 and TRBJ2-7; 8 bases match TRBD1. The V gene's germline CDR1 is LNHDA and CDR2 SQIVND (reference sequence). With V trimmed by 6 bases and J by 0 bases, 10 bases remained unmatched. The CDR3 totals 16 residues. The CDR3 DNA follows: TGTGCCAGTAGCCTCCCAGGGGGCCAGGGCTCCTACGAGCAGTACTTC. This translates into CASSLPGGQGSYEQYF.

CDR3 nucleotide sequence: TGCGCCAGCAGCCTAGAGGGACTAGCCCTCTATGAGCAGTTCTTC. It translates to CASSLEGLALYEQFF. The chain is built from TRBV4-1 and TRBJ2-1; 9 bases match TRBD2. Germline V gene sequence: CDR1 MGHRA, CDR2 YSYEKL. This CDR3 has 15 amino acids. J lost 8 bases, V lost 4 bases, and 9 bases had no gene match.

The V and J genes are TRBV18 and TRBJ1-1; D uncertain. Trimming left V 5 bases short and J 2 bases short, with 12 bases between. Germline values: CDR1 KGHSH, CDR2 LQKENI. The CDR3 contains 14 residues. The CDR3 DNA reads TGTGCCAGCTCATTACAGAAATCCAACACTGAAGCTTTCTTT. This encodes CASSLQKSNTEAFF.

The chain links TRBV11-1 to TRBJ1-4; 9 bases are shared with TRBD1. The germline V gene has CDR1 SGHAT and CDR2 FQDESV (reference sequence). This CDR3 has 15 residues. Losses at the gene ends were 6 bases for V and 4 bases for J; bases not matched to a gene: 6. CDR3 loop: CASRKGQGDNEKLFF. CDR3 nucleotides: TGTGCCAGCAGGAAGGGACAGGGCGATAATGAAAAACTGTTTTTT.

The chain carries TRBV6-5 and TRBJ2-3; the D gene is possibly TRBD1 (5 bases). Trimming cost V 6 bases and J 8 bases, with 18 bases left between them. The germline V gene has CDR1 MNHEY and CDR2 SVGAGI. CDR3 length equals 14 residues. In nucleotides, the CDR3 is TGTGCCAGCAGCTCGACCAATCTGGGGCGTACGCAGTATTTT. The encoded protein is CASSSTNLGRTQYF.

This clone was picked up one time. This chain connects TRBV6-4 to TRBJ2-1, with 9 positions matching TRBD2. Trimming removed 4 bases from V and 5 bases from J; junction bases left unmatched: 12. Germline assignment: CDR1 MRHNA and CDR2 SNTAGT. The CDR3 is made up of 17 amino acids. CDR3 region: CASSVPATKRGDNEQFF. The CDR3 nucleotides are TGTGCCAGCAGTGTTCCCGCTACTAAGCGGGGGGACAATGAGCAGTTCTTC.

This clone was seen a single time. The chain carries TRBV6-5 and TRBJ2-7; D ambiguous. Per the germline V gene, CDR1 is MNHEY and CDR2 is SVGAGI. This CDR3 contains 15 residues. Trimming took 6 bases from V and 9 from J, leaving 24 bases between them. The CDR3 DNA sequence: TGTGCCAGCAGCTCCGGTTGGGCAGGCTCCAACGGGCAGTACTTC. This encodes CASSSGWAGSNGQYF.

The chain combines TRBV19 with TRBJ2-7, with TRBD1 matching 8 bases. There are 16 residues in the CDR3. V dropped 4 bases and J dropped 3; count of bases not matched to a gene: 11. Germline CDR1 LNHDA, CDR2 SQIVND (reference sequence). The CDR3 is CASSNEWTGRIYEQYF. CDR3 nucleotide sequence: TGTGCCAGTAGTAACGAGTGGACAGGGCGAATCTACGAGCAGTACTTC.

The gene calls are TRBV5-6 and TRBJ1-6; D not resolved. CDR3 size: 16 residues. Looked up from germline, CDR1 is SGHDT and CDR2 is YYEEEE. Between the trimmed V and J ends, which lost 0 bases and 0 bases, there was a span of 7 bases. The CDR3, as DNA: TGTGCCAGCAGCTTGGAAAGTAGCTCCTATAATTCACCCCTCCACTTT. This translates into CASSLESSSYNSPLHF.

This clone was counted once. The germline gene is not matched at one end of the junction; a read error may be the cause. The V and J genes are TRBV20-1 and TRBJ1-1; D is perhaps TRBD1 (5 bases). The CDR3 is 11 amino acids. Germline V CDR1 and CDR2: DFQATT, SNEGSKA (reference sequence). DNA of the CDR3: TGCAGTGCCTTTTCGGACACTGGAGCTTTCTTT. Protein product: CSAFSDTGAFF.

The J gene is TRBJ2-1, the V gene TRBV7-2; D is perhaps TRBD2 (5 bases). CDR3 length: 12 amino acids. The germline gives CDR1 SGHTA, CDR2 FQGNSA. V gave up 6 bases and J gave up 3 bases, with 6 bases separating them. The CDR3 sequence: CASSRDYNEQFF. The CDR3 DNA reads TGTGCCAGCAGTCGGGACTACAATGAGCAGTTCTTC.

This chain uses TRBV4-1 with TRBJ1-2; the match to TRBD1 covers 7 bases. The junction had 12 bases not matched to a gene; V was cut back by 6 bases and J by 2 bases. Germline CDR1 reads MGHRA; CDR2 reads YSYEKL. This CDR3 is built from 16 residues. The CDR3 bases are TGCGCCAGCAGAAACGACAGGGCGGGTTGGAACTATGGCTACACCTTC. This translates into CASRNDRAGWNYGYTF.

The rearrangement uses TRBV10-1 and TRBJ1-2, with 7 nucleotides matching TRBD1. CDR1 is WNHNN, CDR2 SYGVQD, per germline (reference sequence). Trimming at V came to 6 bases and at J to 8 bases, leaving 12 bases not matched to a gene. The CDR3 has 14 amino acids. The CDR3 here is CASSDRVDVRGYTF. In DNA form, the CDR3 reads TGCGCCAGCAGCGACAGGGTGGACGTGAGGGGCTACACCTTC.

The chain employs TRBV27 and TRBJ2-1; 11 bases match TRBD2. V was pared by 6 bases and J by 1 base, with 11 bases of the junction left unmatched. Germline V lookup: CDR1 MNHEY, CDR2 SMNVEV (reference sequence). The CDR3 consists of 18 residues. CDR3 residues: CASSLLAGGSLSYNEQFF. For the CDR3, the DNA is TGTGCCAGCAGCCTTTTAGCGGGAGGGAGTCTTTCCTACAATGAGCAGTTCTTC.

The chain links TRBV12-2 to TRBJ1-2; TRBD1 is the table's D call and was not checked against the DNA. TRBV12-2 is a recognized pseudogene. The CDR3 has 15 residues. The CDR3 DNA is TGTGCAAGTCTTTATTGGGGGCGCGTTAACTATGGCTACACCTTC. This codes for CASLYWGRVNYGYTF.

The chain recombines TRBV5-6 with TRBJ2-2, with 10 bases matching TRBD1. Trimming cost V 4 bases and J 4 bases; bases outside gene matches: 7. Germline loops: CDR1 SGHDT, CDR2 YYEEEE. The CDR3 contains 16 residues. CDR3 coding DNA: TGTGCCAGCAGCGTCGGGACAGGGGCCGTCACCGGGGAGCTGTTTTTT. It specifies CASSVGTGAVTGELFF.

The chain recombines TRBV4-1 with TRBJ2-6; tentative D call: TRBD1 (5 bases). This CDR3 region has 18 residues. The germline V gene has CDR1 MGHRA and CDR2 YSYEKL. Trimming removed 0 bases from V and 1 base from J, with 13 bases in between. For the CDR3, the DNA is TGCGCCAGCAGCCAAGATTGGGCCCCAGGGTCTGGGGCCAACGTCCTGACTTTC. Translated, it gives CASSQDWAPGSGANVLTF.